This entry concerns a single TCR beta chain. The sample originates from a study of radiotherapy plus CTLA-4 blockade in lung cancer. In the study overall: Of all patients, about 17% responded objectively and about 34% showed disease control.

The method was immunoSEQ multiplex PCR; TCRdb's version includes in-frame clones alone and lacks a portion of them. The sample holds roughly 44,000 clones; roughly 84% are singletons and the top ten take approximately 7.8%. The length of the CDR3 is 16 residues. Germline V gene lookup returns CDR1 MGHRA and CDR2 YSYEKL. V gave up 4 bases and J gave up 3 bases, with 18 bases separating them. Patients with chemo-refractory metastatic non-small-cell lung cancer received focal radiation plus CTLA-4 blockade with ipilimumab. This receptor was obtained from a human donor with non-small cell lung cancer whose response to radiotherapy plus ipilimumab could not be evaluated. The sequencing used peripheral blood, collected from a patient treated with radiotherapy plus ipilimumab. V is TRBV4-1 and J is TRBJ2-5, with D maybe TRBD2 (6 bases). Here the CDR3 DNA reads TGCGCCAGCAGCCCAAGGGACTCCATAAAAGAAGAGACCCAGTACTTC. Amino acids: CASSPRDSIKEETQYF.